This passage covers 20 T cell receptor beta chains from one sample sequenced in a study of siplizumab effects on memory and regulatory T cells. Repertoires were generated with immunoSEQ multiplex PCR, while TCRdb's copy carries only in-frame clones and drops some. The sample includes fewer than 100,000 clones, roughly 94% of them seen just once. Specimen: CD8+ T cells sorted from blood. The source of these receptors is a human donor in good health.

The V gene is TRBV11-2, the J gene TRBJ2-3, with a possible D match to TRBD2 (5 bases). Germline CDR1 and CDR2: SGHAT and FQNNGV. V lost 0 bases and J 3 bases, leaving 13 bases between the germline ends. The CDR3 is 16 residues long. CDR3 protein: CASSLEVRRETDTQYF. CDR3 DNA: TGTGCCAGCAGCTTAGAGGTCCGTAGGGAGACAGATACGCAGTATTTT. The whole variable domain, remainder taken from reference TRBV11-2 and TRBJ2-3, is EAGVAQSPRYKIIEKRQSVAFWCNPISGHATLYWYQQILGQGPKLLIQFQNNGVVDDSQLPKDRFSAERLKGVDSTLKIQPAKLEDSAVYLCASSLEVRRETDTQYFGPGTRLTVL.

The chain combines TRBV11-2 with TRBJ2-7; TRBD2 is a possible D gene (6 bases). The CDR3 sequence is 12 residues long. Germline V CDR1 and CDR2: SGHAT, FQNNGV. V dropped 4 bases and J dropped 6 bases, with 10 bases sitting between them. CDR3 protein: CASSSIGSEQYF. DNA for the CDR3: TGTGCCAGCAGCTCAATCGGGAGCGAGCAGTACTTC.

The rearrangement joins TRBV13 to TRBJ2-1; a possible D gene is TRBD2 (5 bases). The CDR3 runs 16 residues. Per the germline V gene, CDR1 is PRHDT and CDR2 is FYEKMQ (reference sequence). Trimming stripped 6 bases from V and 3 bases from J, with 18 bases between. CDR3 coding DNA: TGTGCCAGCAGAGAAACCGGGAACGGGGACTACAATGAGCAGTTCTTC. Its protein product is CASRETGNGDYNEQFF.

A few counts support this clone. The rearrangement links TRBV11-2 to TRBJ1-1; D unresolved. With 5 bases removed from V and 3 bases from J, the gap between germline ends came to 10 bases. CDR1 is SGHAT and CDR2 is FQNNGV in the germline V gene. This CDR3 has 13 amino acids. CDR3 sequence reads: CASSPIDDTEAFF. The CDR3 region has the DNA TGTGCCAGCAGCCCCATAGATGACACTGAAGCTTTCTTT.

This sequence joins TRBV27 and TRBJ2-1; a weak D match, TRBD2 (5 bases). The CDR3 loop spans 14 amino acids. In germline, CDR1 is MNHEY, CDR2 SMNVEV (reference sequence). V shed 5 bases and J shed 8 bases, with 16 bases lying between them. The CDR3 coding sequence is TGTGCCAGCAGTCCATCCCCGCTAGCCGATGAGCAGTTCTTC. Its translation: CASSPSPLADEQFF.

The chain combines TRBV7-9 with TRBJ1-2, with TRBD1 matching over 7 bases. Unmatched junction bases numbered 13, after V lost 4 bases and J lost 8 bases. Germline V gene data show CDR1 as SEHNR and CDR2 as FQNEAQ (reference sequence). The CDR3 sequence is 15 residues long. For the CDR3, the DNA is TGTGCCAGCAGCTCTTACGACAGGGCAGATACGGGCTACACCTTC. Its translation: CASSSYDRADTGYTF.

The rearrangement joins TRBV5-1 to TRBJ2-7; TRBD2 agrees at 7 bases. In germline, CDR1 is SGHRS, CDR2 YFSETQ. J lost 4 bases, V lost 2 bases, and 9 bases had no gene match. The CDR3 is made up of 15 amino acids. CDR3 sequence reads: CASSLGSGSGYEQYF. The CDR3 coding sequence is TGCGCCAGCAGCTTAGGTAGCGGGTCCGGGTACGAGCAGTACTTC.

The chain recombines TRBV28 with TRBJ1-5; 9 bases align to TRBD1. Looked up from germline, CDR1 is MDHEN and CDR2 is SYDVKM. The CDR3 is made up of 17 amino acids. Trimming at V came to 3 bases and at J to 6 bases, leaving 12 bases not matched to a gene. The CDR3 sequence is CASSFVEWDREGQPQHF. CDR3 coding DNA: TGTGCCAGCAGTTTTGTTGAGTGGGACAGGGAAGGTCAGCCCCAGCATTTT.

The chain uses TRBV6-6 and TRBJ2-1; 9 nucleotides line up with TRBD2. V lost 10 bases, J lost 7 bases, and 8 bases stayed unmatched. CDR1 and CDR2 (germline): MNHNY, SVGAGI (reference sequence). This CDR3 region has 13 residues. The CDR3 sequence is CATTRLAGNEQFF. The CDR3 DNA is TGTGCCACTACGAGGCTAGCGGGAAATGAGCAGTTCTTC.

This chain links TRBV27 with TRBJ2-1; a possible D gene is TRBD1 (5 bases). The CDR3 is 16 amino acids. V was cut by 7 bases and J by 9 bases, with 25 bases left in between. Germline-derived CDR1 and CDR2 are MNHEY and SMNVEV (reference sequence). CDR3 nucleotides: TGTGCCAGCACCATGGCAGGGTCTATCCGTATCGGTGAGCAGTTCTTC. Encoded protein: CASTMAGSIRIGEQFF.

J is TRBJ1-3 and V is TRBV6-5; the D is unclear. The CDR3 extends over 14 amino acids. The germline V and J ends were trimmed by 5 bases and 3 bases, with 11 bases remaining between them. CDR1 is MNHEY, CDR2 SVGAGI, per germline. In DNA, the CDR3 is TGTGCCAGCAGTGCGGACGTAGGTGGAAACACCATATATTTT. It codes for CASSADVGGNTIYF.

The V gene is TRBV6-6, the J gene TRBJ2-7; TRBD1 matches at 7 bases. The V and J ends lost 5 bases and 4 bases, in that order; junction bases with no gene match: 5. Germline V gene sequence: CDR1 MNHNY, CDR2 SVGAGI (reference sequence). The CDR3 covers 13 residues. The CDR3: CASSGGQQYEQYF. DNA for the CDR3: TGTGCCAGCAGTGGGGGACAGCAATACGAGCAGTACTTC.

The chain joins TRBV7-9 to TRBJ2-7; D not resolved. The germline CDR1 and CDR2 sequences are SEHNR and FQNEAQ (reference sequence). The CDR3 totals 17 residues. V lost 5 bases to trimming and J lost 2 bases, with 22 bases between them. The chain's CDR3 is CASSHRTISSVTYEQYF. The CDR3 DNA follows: TGTGCCAGCAGCCATAGAACCATCTCGAGCGTCACCTACGAGCAGTACTTC.

V is TRBV7-9 and J is TRBJ2-2, with 7 bases aligning to TRBD1. The CDR3 runs to 15 residues. The germline V gene has CDR1 SEHNR and CDR2 FQNEAQ (reference sequence). J lost 3 bases, V lost 5 bases, and 6 bases had no gene match. CDR3: CASSPWDRDTGELFF. The DNA of the CDR3 is TGTGCCAGCAGCCCTTGGGACAGAGACACCGGGGAGCTGTTTTTT.

CDR3 sequence reads: CASSLQGSSYEQYF. DNA for the CDR3: TGTGCCAGCAGCCTACAGGGGAGCTCCTACGAGCAGTACTTC. The chain recombines TRBV6-1 with TRBJ2-7, with TRBD1 matching 7 bases. V dropped 6 bases and J dropped 0; count of bases not matched to a gene: 5. The CDR3 runs 14 residues. Germline CDR1 reads MNHNS; CDR2 reads SASEGT.

This chain connects TRBV6-5 to TRBJ1-2; the D gene is possibly TRBD1 (6 bases). The V gene's germline CDR1 is MNHEY and CDR2 SVGAGI. V was clipped by 2 bases and J by 8 bases, with 9 bases between them. CDR3 length: 12 amino acids. Written as DNA, the CDR3 is TGTGCCAGCAGTTACCAAGGGGGAGGCTACACCTTC. Its translation is CASSYQGGGYTF.

This clone was seen only a few times. The V gene is TRBV30, the J gene TRBJ1-1; D uncertain. The CDR3 is 11 residues long. The ends were cut back, 2 bases at V and 12 bases at J, with 13 bases in the middle. Germline CDR1 GTSNPN, CDR2 SVGIG (reference sequence). CDR3 sequence: CAWSFQKRTFF. CDR3 nucleotides: TGTGCCTGGAGTTTTCAGAAGAGAACTTTCTTT.

This clone was seen only a few times. The V gene is TRBV6-6, the J gene TRBJ2-7; tentatively, D is TRBD2 (5 bases). The CDR3 has 13 residues. Germline CDR1 reads MNHNY; CDR2 reads SVGAGI (reference sequence). V shed 0 bases and J shed 5 bases, with 8 bases lying between them. CDR3 bases: TGTGCCAGCAGTTACTCCGACGGGGACGAGCAGTACTTC. Amino acids: CASSYSDGDEQYF.

The chain has TRBV14 and TRBJ2-5; D could derive from TRBD1 or TRBD2 (5 bases each). With the DNA end fitting TRBJ2-7 better, the J assignment may be wrong. The CDR3 runs to 15 residues. Germline assignment: CDR1 SGHDN and CDR2 FVKESK. The CDR3 coding sequence is TGTGCCAGCAGTCCATCCCGAGGGGCCTCCTACGAGCAGTACTTC. It translates to CASSPSRGASYEQYF.

This chain joins TRBV11-1 and TRBJ1-2; D not certain. V lost 4 bases, J lost 10 bases, and 16 bases lay in between. This CDR3 is 13 amino acids long. Germline CDR1 reads SGHAT; CDR2 reads FQDESV (reference sequence). Here the CDR3 reads CASSWTGNSDYTF. CDR3 DNA sequence: TGTGCCAGCAGCTGGACGGGAAACTCGGACTACACCTTC.